Shown below are 14 T cell receptor beta chains from a single sample sequenced in a study of cytomegalovirus exposure and HLA in healthy donors (dated by TCRdb to about 2017). Libraries were built with the immunoSEQ multiplex PCR assay. A mixture of 60 forward primers for TCR Vbeta segments and 13 reverse primers for TCR Jbeta segments was used in the multiplex PCR. TCRdb mirrors the immuneACCESS table, restricted to in-frame sequences. Some clones are absent from its copies; in checked studies, under half trace to an unresolved V gene, and the reason for the others is unknown. The sample includes around 120,000 clones, with 75% to 85% observed a single time. The ten largest make up roughly 9.3% of the sample. The sequencing sample was made of PBMCs. These receptors all come from a woman between 50 and 59 years old in good health and CMV-seropositive.

The V call is TRBV30, the J call TRBJ1-6, with D hard to call. The germline gives CDR1 GTSNPN, CDR2 SVGIG (reference sequence). There are 16 residues in the CDR3. Trimming left V 5 bases short and J 0 bases short, with 14 bases between. CDR3 loop: CAWQNSGSSYNSPLHF. The CDR3 DNA follows: TGTGCCTGGCAAAACAGCGGGAGCTCCTATAATTCACCCCTCCACTTT. The whole variable domain, remainder taken from reference TRBV30 and TRBJ1-6, is SQTIHQWPATLVQPVGSPLSLECTVEGTSNPNLYWYRQAAGRGLQLLFYSVGIGQISSEVPQNLSASRPQDRQFILSSKKLLLSDSGFYLCAWQNSGSSYNSPLHFGNGTRLTVT.

The chain combines TRBV4-1 with TRBJ2-5, with D tentatively TRBD1 (5 bases). The CDR3 spans 16 residues. Germline assignment: CDR1 MGHRA and CDR2 YSYEKL. V was shortened by 0 bases and J by 2 bases, with 13 bases between the two germline ends. The CDR3 DNA follows: TGCGCCAGCAGCCAAGAGCCCCCAGGGTCTCAAGAGACCCAGTACTTC. Its protein product is CASSQEPPGSQETQYF.

This clone has only a few counts. The DNA for the CDR3 is TGTGCCAGCAGCTTAAGTGGTGGAGGCCAAGAGACCCAGTACTTC. It translates to CASSLSGGGQETQYF. The rearrangement uses TRBV13 and TRBJ2-5; a possible D gene is TRBD2 (5 bases). Trimming cost V 2 bases and J 1 base, with 11 bases left between them. Looked up from germline, CDR1 is PRHDT and CDR2 is FYEKMQ (reference sequence). This CDR3 has 15 amino acids.

V and J are TRBV2 and TRBJ2-7, with D tentatively TRBD2 (5 bases). Germline V gene lookup returns CDR1 SNHLY and CDR2 FYNNEI. V gave up 6 bases and J gave up 7 bases, with 10 bases separating them. The CDR3 runs 11 residues. The CDR3, as DNA: TGTGCCAGCAGGCGACCGGGGGAGCAGTACTTC. This encodes CASRRPGEQYF.

About this clone itself: Compared with germline, one end of the junction differs, possibly owing to a read error. The V gene is TRBV9, the J gene TRBJ2-2; D is unresolved. This CDR3 is 14 amino acids long. Germline CDR1 SGDLS, CDR2 YYNGEE. CDR3 residues: CASGVGGNTGELFF. CDR3 in DNA: TGTGCCAGCGGCGTAGGCGGGAACACCGGGGAGCTGTTTTTT. Complete variable domain (other parts from reference TRBV9 and TRBJ2-2): DSGVTQTPKHLITATGQRVTLRCSPRSGDLSVYWYQQSLDQGLQFLIQYYNGEERAKGNILERFSAQQFPDLHSELNLSSLELGDSALYFCASGVGGNTGELFFGEGSRLTVL.

V usage is TRBV4-1 and J usage is TRBJ2-5, with 11 bases fitting TRBD2. Germline V gives CDR1 MGHRA, CDR2 YSYEKL. The CDR3 totals 16 residues. V lost 2 bases, J lost 4 bases, and 6 bases stayed unmatched. The CDR3 DNA is TGCGCCAGCAGCCAACCGACTAGCGGGGCTGGAGAGACCCAGTACTTC. Translated, it gives CASSQPTSGAGETQYF.

V and J are TRBV5-1 and TRBJ2-7; 9 bases are a match to TRBD1. Germline V lookup: CDR1 SGHRS, CDR2 YFSETQ. This CDR3 comprises 16 residues. Trimming cost V 3 bases and J 1 base; bases outside gene matches: 8. CDR3 sequence: CASSSPDRGSSYEQYF. The DNA for the CDR3 is TGCGCCAGCAGCTCGCCGGACAGGGGTTCATCCTACGAGCAGTACTTC.

The chain uses TRBV29-1 and TRBJ1-2; 9 nucleotides align to TRBD1. The germline V gene encodes CDR1 SQVTM and CDR2 ANQGSEA. Germline trimming cut 3 bases from V and 7 bases from J; bases unmatched to any gene: 6. The CDR3 sequence is 13 residues long. The chain's CDR3 is CSVEGQGQSGYTF. DNA for the CDR3: TGCAGCGTTGAGGGACAGGGCCAAAGTGGCTACACCTTC.

This chain connects TRBV4-3 to TRBJ2-5; TRBD2 matches at 7 bases. After removal of 1 base from V and 5 bases from J, the junction contained 7 bases not matched to a gene. The CDR3 is made up of 15 amino acids. Germline V gene lookup returns CDR1 LGHNA and CDR2 YSLEER. CDR3 protein: CASSQGARGGETQYF. The CDR3 region has the DNA TGCGCCAGCAGCCAAGGGGCGCGGGGAGGGGAGACCCAGTACTTC.

The chain joins TRBV18 to TRBJ1-2; D remains ambiguous. The V and J ends lost 4 bases and 4 bases respectively, with 16 bases between them. The CDR3 length is 15 residues. Germline assignment: CDR1 KGHSH and CDR2 LQKENI. This CDR3 is CASSQAPGVGYGYTF. The CDR3 DNA reads TGTGCCAGCTCACAGGCTCCAGGTGTGGGCTATGGCTACACCTTC.

The V gene is TRBV30, the J gene TRBJ1-5, with D unclear. Trimming stripped 0 bases from V and 6 bases from J, with 12 bases between. Germline V gene lookup returns CDR1 GTSNPN and CDR2 SVGIG (reference sequence). The CDR3 is 14 residues long. The CDR3 region is CAWSVPSNFQPQHF. For the CDR3, the DNA is TGTGCCTGGAGTGTACCCAGTAATTTTCAGCCCCAGCATTTT.

The V and J genes are TRBV5-1 and TRBJ1-1; D ambiguous. This CDR3 region has 14 residues. Trimming removed 0 bases from V and 4 bases from J, with 10 bases in between. Looked up from germline, CDR1 is SGHRS and CDR2 is YFSETQ. The CDR3 region has the DNA TGCGCCAGCAGCTTGGCGGAGGTGGCCACTGAAGCTTTCTTT. It is translated as CASSLAEVATEAFF. Looking up the rest from reference TRBV5-1 and TRBJ1-1 gives the full variable domain: KAGVTQTPRYLIKTRGQQVTLSCSPISGHRSVSWYQQTPGQGLQFLFEYFSETQRNKGNFPGRFSGRQFSNSRSEMNVSTLELGDSALYLCASSLAEVATEAFFGQGTRLTVV.

This clone was detected only a few times. This chain's CDR3 is CASRLAWQGEGYTF. The CDR3 bases are TGTGCAAGTCGCTTAGCCTGGCAGGGGGAGGGCTACACCTTC. The chain joins TRBV12-2 to TRBJ1-2; the D segment call TRBD1 is taken from the table without a DNA check. TRBV12-2 is flagged as a pseudogene. The length of the CDR3 is 14 residues.

The chain is built from TRBV10-3 and TRBJ1-2, with 8 bases matching TRBD1. V lost 2 bases to trimming and J lost 2 bases; unmatched junction nucleotides: 1. The CDR3 has 14 amino acids. Germline assignment: CDR1 ENHRY and CDR2 SYGVKD. The CDR3 region has the DNA TGTGCCATCAGTGAGCGACAGGGGAACTATGGCTACACCTTC. Encoded protein: CAISERQGNYGYTF.